Sequencing of this T cell receptor (beta chain) was carried out in a study of blood T cell repertoires in COVID-19. In the study overall: PBMCs, B-cell-depleted T cells, or T cells provided the cDNA or gDNA that made up the material.

Per the study methods: For nucleated cells, counts were estimated from reference gene primer amplification. The table came from immunoSEQ multiplex PCR; TCRdb's copy has only in-frame clones and leaves some out. D and trimming come from the DNA, and the V and J calls and clone size come from that table. The sample lists about 200,000 clones, roughly four fifths occurring once. Germline V lookup: CDR1 SGDLS, CDR2 YYNGEE. This CDR3 comprises 15 residues. V trimming: 0 bases; J trimming: 7 bases; junction bases outside the gene matches: 7. Individuals aged about 18 to 100 years were recruited from roughly 23 US areas. Membership in each cohort depended on participant-reported clinical history.

Sequencing was done on a sample of PBMCs or T cells enriched from blood (not recorded which). This receptor was identified in a middle-aged man who had recovered from COVID-19. This chain links TRBV9 with TRBJ2-1; 7 nucleotides align to TRBD1. CDR3 nucleotide sequence: TGTGCCAGCAGCGTAGGAGGGGGCCATTTGAATGAGCAGTTCTTC. Its protein is CASSVGGGHLNEQFF.